The 32 T cell receptor beta chains below all came from one sample that was sequenced in a study of blood T cell repertoires in COVID-19 (dated by TCRdb to 2018 to 2021). Preparation of the library involved the immunoSEQ multiplex PCR assay. Entries here come from immuneACCESS through TCRdb and include only in-frame sequences with V and J called. Some clones fail to appear in such tables; in the studies checked, an unresolved V gene covers under half of the shortfall, and the cause of the remainder is unknown. The sample includes almost 250,000 clones, with more than 85% observed a single time. Together, the top ten hold over 4% of the sample. The sequencing input was PBMCs or T cells enriched from blood (not recorded which). The receptors here all came from a young woman who had recovered from COVID-19.

This clone has a single count. The chain employs TRBV27 and TRBJ1-2, with TRBD1 matching over 7 bases. V shed 2 bases and J 5 bases; nucleotides not matched to a gene: 5. Germline loops: CDR1 MNHEY, CDR2 SMNVEV (reference sequence). The CDR3 contains 14 residues. CDR3 in amino acids: CASSLRSGQYGYTF. In DNA, the CDR3 is TGTGCCAGCAGTTTAAGGTCGGGACAGTATGGCTACACCTTC.

The V and J genes are TRBV18 and TRBJ1-3; tentative D call: TRBD1 (5 bases). Looked up from germline, CDR1 is KGHSH and CDR2 is LQKENI. Trimming removed 5 bases at V and 0 bases at J, with 14 bases between. The CDR3 sequence is 16 residues long. The CDR3 protein is CASSTGLSSSGNTIYF. CDR3 nucleotide sequence: TGTGCCAGCTCAACGGGACTCTCGAGCTCTGGAAACACCATATATTTT.

The V gene is TRBV27, the J gene TRBJ2-7, with 9 bases aligning to TRBD1. This CDR3 is 15 amino acids long. The trim removed 1 base at V and 4 bases at J, leaving 5 bases unmatched. CDR1 is MNHEY and CDR2 is SMNVEV in the germline V gene (reference sequence). This CDR3 reads CASSLFIGTGYEQYF. CDR3 nucleotides: TGTGCCAGCAGTTTATTTATCGGGACAGGGTACGAGCAGTACTTC.

The rearrangement links TRBV24-1 to TRBJ1-2; D not resolved. V lost 6 bases and J lost 6, with 16 bases in between. This CDR3 comprises 14 residues. CDR1 and CDR2 from the germline V gene are KGHDR and SFDVKD. The CDR3 DNA follows: TGTGCCACCAGTCCAGCGTCCGTCGCGGATGGCTACACCTTC. This translates into CATSPASVADGYTF.

This rearrangement joins TRBV9 to TRBJ2-1, with 9 positions matching TRBD2. The CDR3 loop spans 16 amino acids. From germline, CDR1 is SGDLS and CDR2 YYNGEE. With V trimmed by 0 bases and J by 7 bases, 8 bases remained unmatched. In DNA form, the CDR3 reads TGTGCCAGCAGCGTAGTGGCGGGAGGGCCCTCGAATGAGCAGTTCTTC. Translation gives CASSVVAGGPSNEQFF.

The chain is built from TRBV5-5 and TRBJ1-2; TRBD1 might be the D (6 bases). CDR3 length: 15 residues. The germline gives CDR1 SGHKS, CDR2 YYEKEE (reference sequence). V was trimmed by 2 bases and J by 6 bases, leaving 17 bases between them. The DNA for the CDR3 is TGTGCCAGCAGCTTCGGCCCAGGGGTTAGTAATGGCTACACCTTC. This codes for CASSFGPGVSNGYTF.

The V call is TRBV5-1, the J call TRBJ2-6; the D gene is possibly TRBD1 (6 bases). The CDR3 loop spans 18 amino acids. From germline, CDR1 is SGHRS and CDR2 YFSETQ. V was clipped by 0 bases and J by 2 bases, with 15 bases between them. Here the CDR3 DNA reads TGCGCCAGCAGCTTGGCCGGGACAAGGAGAACTGGGGCCAACGTCCTGACTTTC. Translating it yields CASSLAGTRRTGANVLTF.

V gene TRBV2 combines with J gene TRBJ2-1, with D possibly TRBD2 on 5 matching bases. V lost 4 bases and J 2 bases, leaving 9 bases between the germline ends. CDR3 size: 14 residues. The germline V gene has CDR1 SNHLY and CDR2 FYNNEI. This CDR3 reads CASSGSGAYNEQFF. CDR3 coding DNA: TGTGCCAGCAGTGGTTCCGGGGCCTACAATGAGCAGTTCTTC.

V is TRBV11-3 and J is TRBJ2-1; TRBD2 might be the D (6 bases). The germline V gene encodes CDR1 SGHNT and CDR2 YENEEA. Trimming cost V 1 base and J 7 bases, with 14 bases left between them. The CDR3 runs 15 residues. The CDR3 DNA reads as TGTGCCAGCAGCTTAGGAACTAGCCTGTTGAATGAGCAGTTCTTC. Protein: CASSLGTSLLNEQFF.

A few counts support this clone. For the CDR3, the DNA is TGCGCCAGCAGCCAAGGGACTAGCCGTGGCACAGATACGCAGTATTTT. Amino acid sequence: CASSQGTSRGTDTQYF. The gene calls are TRBV4-3 and TRBJ2-3; 8 bases agree with TRBD2. The germline V gene has CDR1 LGHNA and CDR2 YSLEER. The CDR3 length is 16 residues. J gave up 1 base and V 1 base, and 4 bases lay outside the gene matches.

The rearrangement joins TRBV11-3 to TRBJ1-1, with a tentative D call TRBD1 (5 bases). The V end was cut by 5 bases, the J end by 5 bases, with 12 bases between. CDR1 and CDR2 (germline): SGHNT, YENEEA. This CDR3 is 13 amino acids long. CDR3 nucleotide sequence: TGTGCCAGCAGCCCCGACAGCGCGACTGAAGCTTTCTTT. This gives the protein CASSPDSATEAFF.

This chain connects TRBV9 to TRBJ1-5; maybe TRBD1 (6 bases). The CDR3 sequence is 15 residues long. Per germline, CDR1 SGDLS and CDR2 YYNGEE. The V gene lost 1 base and the J gene lost 2 bases, with 10 bases spanning the gap. CDR3 residues: CASSVHAGGNQPQHF. The CDR3 DNA reads TGTGCCAGCAGCGTACACGCAGGGGGCAATCAGCCCCAGCATTTT.

This chain connects TRBV30 to TRBJ1-3, with a tentative D call TRBD1 (5 bases). The V end lost 5 bases, the J end lost 1 base, and 18 bases lay between the germline ends. CDR1 and CDR2 from the germline V gene are GTSNPN and SVGIG (reference sequence). The CDR3 is made up of 16 amino acids. As DNA, the CDR3 is TGTGCCTGGGGAAGAGGTCCAGGGACTTCTGGAAACACCATATATTTT. Translating gives CAWGRGPGTSGNTIYF.

The chain combines TRBV4-2 with TRBJ1-2; 10 bases agree with TRBD1. This CDR3 has 17 amino acids. Germline-derived CDR1 and CDR2 are LGHNA and YNFKEQ. Trimming cost V 0 bases and J 3 bases; bases outside gene matches: 7. The CDR3 DNA is TGTGCCAGCAGCCAAGATCTGGGACAGGGGCTCTACTATGGCTACACCTTC. It yields the protein CASSQDLGQGLYYGYTF.

This chain uses TRBV5-1 with TRBJ2-3; TRBD2 aligns across 11 bases. V trimming: 0 bases; J trimming: 6 bases; junction bases outside the gene matches: 3. Germline CDR1 and CDR2: SGHRS and YFSETQ. The CDR3 contains 15 residues. The CDR3 here is CASSLGGTSGDTQYF. The CDR3 coding sequence is TGCGCCAGCAGCTTGGGGGGGACTAGCGGCGATACGCAGTATTTT.

The chain links TRBV7-9 to TRBJ1-3, with TRBD1 identical over 7 bases. V lost 1 base, J lost 0 bases, and 3 bases stayed unmatched. This CDR3 has 16 amino acids. Germline-derived CDR1 and CDR2 are SEHNR and FQNEAQ (reference sequence). CDR3 loop: CASSLGQGNSGNTIYF. The CDR3 DNA reads TGTGCCAGCAGCTTAGGACAGGGCAACTCTGGAAACACCATATATTTT.

The chain couples TRBV28 to TRBJ2-7, with 7 bases that match TRBD1. CDR1 MDHEN and CDR2 SYDVKM come from the germline V gene. CDR3 length: 15 amino acids. The J segment lost 9 bases and the V segment lost 6 bases, leaving 17 bases of the junction unmatched. CDR3 loop: CASRPNRGGRWMQYF. DNA for the CDR3: TGTGCCAGCAGGCCCAACAGGGGCGGTCGCTGGATGCAGTACTTC.

The CDR3 region has the DNA TGTGCCAGCTCACCACAGGCAGGGGACACTGAAGCTTTCTTT. Translation: CASSPQAGDTEAFF. The chain is built from TRBV18 and TRBJ1-1, with a tentative D call TRBD1 (6 bases). Germline assignment: CDR1 KGHSH and CDR2 LQKENI. V was clipped by 1 base and J by 3 bases, with 9 bases between them. This CDR3 contains 14 residues.

The CDR3 sequence: CASSYGTGGIGELFF. CDR3 nucleotide sequence: TGTGCCAGCAGTTACGGGACAGGGGGAATCGGGGAGCTGTTTTTT. This chain uses TRBV27 with TRBJ2-2; 11 positions agree with TRBD1. This CDR3 region has 15 residues. Germline-derived CDR1 and CDR2 are MNHEY and SMNVEV (reference sequence). V lost 4 bases and J lost 7; bases outside the gene matches: 5.

This sequence joins TRBV19 and TRBJ1-2; D is undetermined. The CDR3 spans 12 residues. Germline CDR1 and CDR2: LNHDA and SQIVND (reference sequence). Trimming removed 3 bases from V and 4 bases from J, with 6 bases in between. CDR3 sequence (DNA): TGTGCCAGTAGTATTAACTTCTATGGCTACACCTTC. Protein: CASSINFYGYTF.

This clone was picked up a small number of times. The V call is TRBV11-2, the J call TRBJ2-4; maybe TRBD2 (5 bases). V was shortened by 5 bases and J by 4 bases, with 15 bases between the two germline ends. The CDR3 length is 15 residues. Germline-derived CDR1 and CDR2 are SGHAT and FQNNGV. The CDR3: CASSPIRGSKNIQYF. For the CDR3, the DNA is TGTGCCAGCAGCCCCATACGGGGTTCAAAAAACATTCAGTACTTC.

The gene calls are TRBV5-4 and TRBJ1-4; 7 bases align to TRBD1. The V gene end was trimmed by 5 bases and the J gene end by 3 bases; junction bases not matched to a gene: 4. The CDR3 sequence is 14 residues long. Germline lookup yields CDR1 SGHNT and CDR2 YYREEE (reference sequence). The CDR3 region is CASSEGAANEKLFF. In DNA form, the CDR3 reads TGTGCCAGCAGTGAGGGGGCAGCTAATGAAAAACTGTTTTTT.

V is TRBV7-2 and J is TRBJ1-2; tentatively, D is TRBD1 (6 bases). The V gene's germline CDR1 is SGHTA and CDR2 FQGNSA. The V end lost 6 bases, the J end lost 3 bases, and 11 bases lay between the germline ends. The length of the CDR3 is 13 residues. Here the CDR3 reads CASSRDRHYGYTF. The CDR3 DNA reads as TGTGCCAGCAGTCGCGACAGGCACTATGGCTACACCTTC. The full variable domain, with the rest looked up from reference TRBV7-2 and TRBJ1-2, is GAGVSQSPSNKVTEKGKDVELRCDPISGHTALYWYRQSLGQGLEFLIYFQGNSAPDKSGLPSDRFSAERTGGSVSTLTIQRTQQEDSAVYLCASSRDRHYGYTFGSGTRLTVV.

The table lists this clone with a count of one. The chain links TRBV9 to TRBJ1-1; no reliable D call. V lost 2 bases to trimming and J lost 4 bases, with 12 bases between them. Germline-derived CDR1 and CDR2 are SGDLS and YYNGEE. CDR3 length: 14 amino acids. The CDR3 DNA follows: TGTGCCAGCAGCGTTGGGGAGGGTCGCACTGAAGCTTTCTTT. It encodes CASSVGEGRTEAFF. Filled out from reference TRBV9 and TRBJ1-1, the complete variable domain reads DSGVTQTPKHLITATGQRVTLRCSPRSGDLSVYWYQQSLDQGLQFLIQYYNGEERAKGNILERFSAQQFPDLHSELNLSSLELGDSALYFCASSVGEGRTEAFFGQGTRLTVV.

The rearrangement uses TRBV28 and TRBJ2-1; 8 nucleotides agree with TRBD2. The germline V gene encodes CDR1 MDHEN and CDR2 SYDVKM. The trim removed 5 bases at V and 11 bases at J, leaving 8 bases unmatched. The CDR3 length is 13 residues. The CDR3 DNA is TGTGCCAGCAGTCCGAATGATAGCGGGAAGCAGTTCTTC. Protein: CASSPNDSGKQFF.

This clone was counted only a few times. The V gene is TRBV2, the J gene TRBJ1-1, with D tentatively TRBD1 (6 bases). Trimming removed 11 bases from V and 1 base from J, with 14 bases in between. Per germline, CDR1 SNHLY and CDR2 FYNNEI. CDR3 size: 13 residues. CDR3 nucleotide sequence: TGTGCCGCATCTCAAGGGGGGAACACTGAAGCTTTCTTT. Translated, it gives CAASQGGNTEAFF.

The chain is built from TRBV6-6 and TRBJ2-3, with 8 positions matching TRBD2. The germline V gene has CDR1 MNHNY and CDR2 SVGAGI (reference sequence). V trimming: 8 bases; J trimming: 3 bases; junction bases outside the gene matches: 7. There are 14 residues in the CDR3. The CDR3 DNA reads TGTGCCAGCCGAGCGGGAGACAGAACAGATACGCAGTATTTT. Amino acid sequence: CASRAGDRTDTQYF.

The rearrangement links TRBV7-2 to TRBJ2-7, with no clear D. There are 15 residues in the CDR3. Germline CDR1 and CDR2: SGHTA and FQGNSA. Trimming took 3 bases from V and 4 from J, leaving 16 bases between them. CDR3 region: CASSFRVSPSYEQYF. CDR3 bases: TGTGCCAGCAGCTTCCGGGTCTCCCCCTCTTACGAGCAGTACTTC.

J is TRBJ2-3 and V is TRBV19, with D possibly matching TRBD1 (6 bases). Germline CDR1 and CDR2: LNHDA and SQIVND (reference sequence). V gave up 7 bases and J gave up 5 bases, with 16 bases separating them. CDR3 length: 14 residues. The CDR3 nucleotides are TGTGCCAGTAATACACAGGGATGGAGAGATACGCAGTATTTT. Protein: CASNTQGWRDTQYF.

The table lists this clone with a count of one. This rearrangement joins TRBV24-1 to TRBJ1-5; TRBD1 might be the D (6 bases). V lost 4 bases and J 5 bases, leaving 14 bases between the germline ends. This CDR3 has 15 amino acids. Germline V gene lookup returns CDR1 KGHDR and CDR2 SFDVKD. CDR3 residues: CATSDPLTGDQPQHF. The CDR3 DNA sequence: TGTGCCACCAGTGACCCTCTGACAGGCGATCAGCCCCAGCATTTT.

The rearrangement links TRBV18 to TRBJ1-4, with D possibly TRBD1 on 5 matching bases. The CDR3 covers 17 residues. Trimming took off 4 bases at V and 0 bases at J, with 15 bases between the two ends. Germline V gene sequence: CDR1 KGHSH, CDR2 LQKENI. CDR3 in amino acids: CASSQFPSGTTNEKLFF. CDR3 coding DNA: TGTGCCAGCTCACAATTCCCATCAGGGACAACTAATGAAAAACTGTTTTTT. The full variable domain, completed using reference TRBV18 and TRBJ1-4, is NAGVMQNPRHLVRRRGQEARLRCSPMKGHSHVYWYRQLPEEGLKFMVYLQKENIIDESGMPKERFSAEFPKEGPSILRIQQVVRGDSAAYFCASSQFPSGTTNEKLFFGSGTQLSVL.

This chain connects TRBV7-8 to TRBJ1-6; D is possibly TRBD1 (5 bases). The CDR3 spans 18 residues. The V gene lost 2 bases and the J gene lost 2 bases, with 16 bases spanning the gap. CDR1 and CDR2 (germline): SGHVS, FQNEAQ. The CDR3 protein is CASSLSGAGAAYNSPLHF. DNA of the CDR3: TGTGCCAGCAGCTTAAGTGGGGCAGGCGCCGCCTATAATTCACCCCTCCACTTT. The variable domain in full, completed from reference TRBV7-8 and TRBJ1-6, reads GAGVSQSPRYKVAKRGQDVALRCDPISGHVSLFWYQQALGQGPEFLTYFQNEAQLDKSGLPSDRFFAERPEGSVSTLKIQRTQQEDSAVYLCASSLSGAGAAYNSPLHFGNGTRLTVT.